The present entry profiles one TCR beta chain with its context. This specimen belongs to a study of blood T cell repertoires in COVID-19. Study summary: Spain, Italy and the United States supplied samples that represented acute and convalescent COVID-19. The cDNA or gDNA used as material had been derived from T cells, B-cell-depleted T cells, or PBMCs.

Authors' processing steps: Reference gene primer amplification gave nucleated cell count estimates. The table came from immunoSEQ multiplex PCR; TCRdb's copy has only in-frame clones and leaves some out. That table is the source of V, J and clone size, and D and trimming were worked out from the DNA. Here the sample spans approximately 67,000 clones, approximately 80% being singletons. Germline V gene sequence: CDR1 MNHEY, CDR2 SVGAGI. Unmatched junction bases numbered 1, after V lost 6 bases and J lost 2 bases. This CDR3 has 14 amino acids. The chain recombines TRBV6-5 with TRBJ1-3, with 10 bases matching TRBD1. Sequencing was done on a sample of peripheral blood. The clonotype comes from a man in his sixties with acute or convalescent COVID-19. CDR3 sequence: CASRGQGAGNTIYF. The CDR3 bases are TGTGCCAGCAGAGGACAGGGGGCTGGAAACACCATATATTTT.